Following are 27 T cell receptor beta chains from one sample sequenced in a study of CD8+ T cells in alopecia areata. The treatment here: oral pan-JAK inhibitor, 5-10 mg twice daily. Extracted RNA was reverse transcribed into cDNA, the sequencing template. TCRdb's table, derived via immunoSEQ multiplex PCR, lists solely in-frame clones and lacks some. The sample shows approximately 180,000 clones, approximately 53% of them seen only once. Sequenced here: CD8+ T cells sorted from blood, sampled at week 24, from a patient treated with tofacitinib. The receptors originated from a human donor with alopecia areata.

The chain recombines TRBV6-5 with TRBJ1-1; no reliable D call. Trimming took 6 bases from V and 4 from J, leaving 12 bases between them. The CDR3 loop spans 13 amino acids. The germline V gene encodes CDR1 MNHEY and CDR2 SVGAGI. CDR3 loop: CASSRAHSTEAFF. The CDR3 nucleotides are TGTGCCAGCAGCCGAGCCCACAGCACTGAAGCTTTCTTT.

The V and J genes are TRBV9 and TRBJ1-2, with TRBD1 matching over 7 bases. This CDR3 is built from 13 residues. Germline V gene sequence: CDR1 SGDLS, CDR2 YYNGEE. V lost 3 bases to trimming and J lost 7 bases; unmatched junction nucleotides: 6. The CDR3, as DNA: TGTGCCAGCAGCGCACAGGGGTTGTTTGGCTACACCTTC. Its protein is CASSAQGLFGYTF.

V is TRBV15 and J is TRBJ1-3; the D is unclear. Between the trimmed V and J ends, which lost 0 bases and 0 bases, there was a span of 6 bases. The length of the CDR3 is 15 residues. Germline V gene data show CDR1 as LNHNV and CDR2 as YYDKDF (reference sequence). The CDR3 spells CATSRDGNSGNTIYF. CDR3 nucleotide sequence: TGTGCCACCAGCAGAGATGGAAACTCTGGAAACACCATATATTTT.

The sample holds one count of this clone. The chain joins TRBV4-1 to TRBJ1-1, with D uncertain. The V gene's germline CDR1 is MGHRA and CDR2 YSYEKL. Trimming took 1 base from V and 0 from J, leaving 6 bases between them. The CDR3 has 14 amino acids. CDR3 nucleotide sequence: TGCGCCAGCAGCCAAGGGCGGATGAACACTGAAGCTTTCTTT. The encoded protein is CASSQGRMNTEAFF.

The chain employs TRBV4-1 and TRBJ1-2, with no clear D. The V and J ends lost 1 base and 4 bases respectively, with 13 bases between them. This CDR3 is built from 15 residues. Germline V gene lookup returns CDR1 MGHRA and CDR2 YSYEKL. CDR3 DNA: TGCGCCAGCAGCCAAGTAGCGACGGGGAGCTATGGCTACACCTTC. This sequence encodes CASSQVATGSYGYTF.

The sample holds one count of this clone. V is TRBV9 and J is TRBJ2-1, with 7 bases identical to TRBD1. In germline, CDR1 is SGDLS, CDR2 YYNGEE. Trimming took 3 bases from V and 8 from J; bases not matched to a gene: 20. CDR3 length: 18 residues. The CDR3 loop reads CASSDAGWSTGPRDEQFF. The CDR3 nucleotides read TGTGCCAGCAGCGACGCTGGGTGGTCGACAGGGCCCAGGGATGAGCAGTTCTTC.

A single count supports this clone. The chain employs TRBV11-3 and TRBJ2-3; D gene uncertain. Trimming took 3 bases from V and 1 from J, leaving 2 bases between them. In germline, CDR1 is SGHNT, CDR2 YENEEA. This CDR3 spans 12 amino acids. This CDR3 is CASSLGTDTQYF. The CDR3 nucleotides are TGTGCCAGCAGCTTGGGCACAGATACGCAGTATTTT.

This clone was detected a few times. The genes are TRBV25-1 and TRBJ1-2; TRBD1 matches 7 bases. The CDR3 has 12 residues. V shed 4 bases, J shed 7 bases, and the junction held 3 bases outside the gene matches. The V gene's germline CDR1 is MGHDK and CDR2 SYGVNS. The CDR3 loop is CASSAPGGGYTF. CDR3 nucleotides: TGTGCCAGCAGTGCGCCAGGGGGTGGCTACACCTTC.

This clone appeared a single time. V and J are TRBV29-1 and TRBJ2-1; tentative D call: TRBD2 (6 bases). The germline CDR1 and CDR2 sequences are SQVTM and ANQGSEA. The CDR3 sequence is 15 residues long. V lost 1 base and J 2 bases, leaving 12 bases between the germline ends. For the CDR3, the DNA is TGCAGCGTTGAAGCTCCGGGACTCCCCTACAATGAGCAGTTCTTC. Its protein is CSVEAPGLPYNEQFF.

This clone has a handful of counts. This chain joins TRBV19 and TRBJ1-2, with 9 bases lining up with TRBD1. The CDR3 has 12 residues. In germline, CDR1 is LNHDA, CDR2 SQIVND (reference sequence). V lost 9 bases, J lost 7 bases, and 6 bases stayed unmatched. The CDR3 protein is CASTQGAVGYTF. The DNA of the CDR3 is TGTGCCAGCACACAGGGGGCTGTTGGCTACACCTTC.

This clone was detected a few times. Other DNA sequences in this sample translate to the same CDR3. The chain employs TRBV29-1 and TRBJ2-3; D perhaps matches TRBD2 (5 bases). This CDR3 contains 13 residues. Germline assignment: CDR1 SQVTM and CDR2 ANQGSEA. V lost 4 bases, J lost 6 bases, and 14 bases lay in between. As DNA, the CDR3 is TGCAGCGTTGTCGGGCGGGTGGCTGATACGCAGTATTTT. It specifies CSVVGRVADTQYF.

The J gene is TRBJ1-3, the V gene TRBV30, with TRBD1 matching 9 bases. This CDR3 region has 14 residues. The germline gives CDR1 GTSNPN, CDR2 SVGIG (reference sequence). V dropped 2 bases and J dropped 4; count of bases not matched to a gene: 3. CDR3 DNA sequence: TGTGCCTGGAGTTCCGGGACAGGGGGAAACACCATATATTTT. Encoded protein: CAWSSGTGGNTIYF. Using reference TRBV30 and TRBJ1-3 for the parts outside the CDR3, the full variable domain is SQTIHQWPATLVQPVGSPLSLECTVEGTSNPNLYWYRQAAGRGLQLLFYSVGIGQISSEVPQNLSASRPQDRQFILSSKKLLLSDSGFYLCAWSSGTGGNTIYFGEGSWLTVV.

The chain employs TRBV11-2 and TRBJ2-3; possible D gene TRBD1, 5 bases. The V and J ends lost 5 bases and 5 bases respectively, with 17 bases between them. The CDR3 sequence is 15 residues long. Per germline, CDR1 SGHAT and CDR2 FQNNGV. CDR3 in DNA: TGTGCCAGCAGCCCCGAAGGCAGGGAACAAGATACGCAGTATTTT. It is translated as CASSPEGREQDTQYF.

The chain combines TRBV30 with TRBJ1-5; no firm D call. Germline V gene data show CDR1 as GTSNPN and CDR2 as SVGIG (reference sequence). Trimming left V 0 bases short and J 1 base short, with 10 bases between. The CDR3 has 15 residues. The CDR3 protein is CAWSVLGSSNQPQHF. The CDR3 DNA sequence: TGTGCCTGGAGTGTACTAGGCAGCAGCAATCAGCCCCAGCATTTT.

The chain recombines TRBV19 with TRBJ1-1; D uncertain. This CDR3 comprises 13 residues. Germline V CDR1 and CDR2: LNHDA, SQIVND (reference sequence). V dropped 3 bases and J dropped 4 bases, with 9 bases sitting between them. The CDR3 coding sequence is TGTGCCAGTAGTATCCAGGACTCCACTGAAGCTTTCTTT. As protein: CASSIQDSTEAFF.

This clone was seen only a few times. Here the CDR3 DNA reads TGTGCCATCAGTGAGTCGGGGATGTCGAATAATTCACCCCTCCACTTT. Its translation: CAISESGMSNNSPLHF. The V and J genes are TRBV10-3 and TRBJ1-6, with no clear D. Trimming took 0 bases from V and 5 from J, leaving 11 bases between them. This CDR3 spans 16 amino acids. Germline assignment: CDR1 ENHRY and CDR2 SYGVKD.

This clone was counted once. V is TRBV27 and J is TRBJ1-5; the D is unclear. Germline values: CDR1 MNHEY, CDR2 SMNVEV (reference sequence). V was pared by 6 bases and J by 0 bases, with 9 bases between. CDR3 size: 14 residues. CDR3 bases: TGTGCCAGCAGCTCCGTATTTAGCAATCAGCCCCAGCATTTT. Its translation is CASSSVFSNQPQHF.

The chain has TRBV6-5 and TRBJ2-3, with D tentatively TRBD1 (6 bases). The CDR3 loop spans 15 amino acids. Germline V gives CDR1 MNHEY, CDR2 SVGAGI. V lost 6 bases and J 4 bases, leaving 17 bases between the germline ends. The CDR3 reads CASSPTGGGADTQYF. In DNA, the CDR3 is TGTGCCAGCAGCCCAACCGGTGGGGGCGCAGATACGCAGTATTTT.

This clone was recorded a few times. J is TRBJ1-5 and V is TRBV4-3; 8 positions match TRBD1. The CDR3 runs 16 residues. Germline CDR1 reads LGHNA; CDR2 reads YSLEER. V shed 0 bases, J shed 6 bases, and the junction held 7 bases outside the gene matches. In DNA form, the CDR3 reads TGCGCCAGCAGCCAAGACTTGGCAGGGGGCCTTCAGCCCCAGCATTTT. This translates into CASSQDLAGGLQPQHF.

This chain joins TRBV27 and TRBJ2-1; 7 positions agree with TRBD1. The CDR3 runs 15 residues. J was trimmed by 3 bases and V by 0 bases; bases with no gene match: 2. The germline gives CDR1 MNHEY, CDR2 SMNVEV (reference sequence). For the CDR3, the DNA is TGTGCCAGCAGTTTATCAGGGGGCAACTACAATGAGCAGTTCTTC. It specifies CASSLSGGNYNEQFF.

The CDR3 DNA is TGTGCCAGCAGCTTAGCGCAGTACACTGAAGCTTTCTTT. Protein product: CASSLAQYTEAFF. V and J are TRBV7-6 and TRBJ1-1; D remains unclear. V gave up 0 bases and J gave up 3 bases, with 5 bases separating them. In germline, CDR1 is SGHVS, CDR2 FNYEAQ. The CDR3 is 13 residues long.

The chain is built from TRBV7-9 and TRBJ2-1; D might be TRBD2 (6 bases). The V gene's germline CDR1 is SEHNR and CDR2 FQNEAQ (reference sequence). CDR3 length equals 16 residues. Trimming cost V 4 bases and J 5 bases, with 18 bases left between them. CDR3 bases: TGTGCCAGCAGCTCCACGCCCGGGGGTCCCGACAATGAGCAGTTCTTC. Translating it yields CASSSTPGGPDNEQFF.

The rearrangement uses TRBV11-2 and TRBJ1-2, with 8 bases lining up with TRBD1. Germline assignment: CDR1 SGHAT and CDR2 FQNNGV. V was clipped by 5 bases and J by 6 bases; unmatched bases: 5. The length of the CDR3 is 13 residues. CDR3 nucleotide sequence: TGTGCCAGCAGCACCTCGACAGGGGATGGCTACACCTTC. Protein: CASSTSTGDGYTF.

The chain links TRBV2 to TRBJ2-1; D not certain. V gave up 2 bases and J gave up 10 bases, with 6 bases separating them. Germline V gives CDR1 SNHLY, CDR2 FYNNEI. This CDR3 has 11 amino acids. CDR3 bases: TGTGCCAGCAGTGAAAACGAAGAGCAGTTCTTC. Encoded protein: CASSENEEQFF. The entire variable domain, with the rest obtained from reference TRBV2 and TRBJ2-1, is as follows: EPEVTQTPSHQVTQMGQEVILRCVPISNHLYFYWYRQILGQKVEFLVSFYNNEISEKSEIFDDQFSVERPDGSNFTLKIRSTKLEDSAMYFCASSENEEQFFGPGTRLTVL.

The rearrangement joins TRBV29-1 to TRBJ2-2; no clear D gene. The length of the CDR3 is 12 residues. The germline gives CDR1 SQVTM, CDR2 ANQGSEA. V lost 7 bases and J lost 5, with 11 bases in between. The CDR3 region is CSAVRGTGELFF. The CDR3 DNA follows: TGCAGCGCGGTCAGAGGTACCGGGGAGCTGTTTTTT.

This rearrangement joins TRBV29-1 to TRBJ2-5; 9 nucleotides align to TRBD1. The end of the DNA is better explained by TRBJ2-7, so the J call may be wrong. The length of the CDR3 is 14 residues. CDR1 is SQVTM, CDR2 ANQGSEA, per germline. CDR3 residues: CSVEVGTGIYEQYF. The CDR3, as DNA: TGCAGCGTTGAAGTCGGGACAGGGATCTACGAGCAGTACTTC.

The chain couples TRBV4-3 to TRBJ2-7, with D perhaps matching TRBD2 (6 bases). There are 14 residues in the CDR3. Germline V CDR1 and CDR2: LGHNA, YSLEER. The V end lost 0 bases, the J end lost 4 bases, and 10 bases lay between the germline ends. CDR3 sequence: CASSQEEGRYEQYF. The DNA for the CDR3 is TGCGCCAGCAGCCAAGAGGAGGGAAGGTACGAGCAGTACTTC.